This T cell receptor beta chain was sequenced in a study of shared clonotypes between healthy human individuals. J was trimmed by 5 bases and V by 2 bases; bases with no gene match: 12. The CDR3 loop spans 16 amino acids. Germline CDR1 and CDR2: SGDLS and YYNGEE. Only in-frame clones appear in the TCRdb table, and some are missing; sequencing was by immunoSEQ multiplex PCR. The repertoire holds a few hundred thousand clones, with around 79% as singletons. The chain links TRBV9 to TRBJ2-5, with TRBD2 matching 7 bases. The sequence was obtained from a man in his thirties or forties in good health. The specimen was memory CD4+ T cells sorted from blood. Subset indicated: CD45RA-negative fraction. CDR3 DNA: TGTGCCAGCAGCGTCTCAACCGGGACTAAGGGGGAGACCCAGTACTTC. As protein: CASSVSTGTKGETQYF.